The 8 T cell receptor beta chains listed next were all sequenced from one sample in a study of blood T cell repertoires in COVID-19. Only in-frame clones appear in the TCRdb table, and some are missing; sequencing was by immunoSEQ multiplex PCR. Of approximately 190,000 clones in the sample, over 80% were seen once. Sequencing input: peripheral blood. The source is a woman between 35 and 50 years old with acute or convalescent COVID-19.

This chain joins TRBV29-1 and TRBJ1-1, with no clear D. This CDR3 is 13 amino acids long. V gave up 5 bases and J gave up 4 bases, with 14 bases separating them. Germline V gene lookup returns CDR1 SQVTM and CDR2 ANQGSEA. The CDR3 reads CSVPGRAGTEAFF. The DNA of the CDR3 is TGCAGCGTTCCAGGAAGGGCGGGCACTGAAGCTTTCTTT.

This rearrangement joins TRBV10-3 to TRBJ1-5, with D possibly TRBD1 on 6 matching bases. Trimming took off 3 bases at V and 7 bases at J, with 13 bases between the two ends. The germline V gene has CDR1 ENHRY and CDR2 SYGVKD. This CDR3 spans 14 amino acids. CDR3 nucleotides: TGTGCCATCAGTGAAGGGGGACCCCAGCAGCCCCAGCATTTT. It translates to CAISEGGPQQPQHF.

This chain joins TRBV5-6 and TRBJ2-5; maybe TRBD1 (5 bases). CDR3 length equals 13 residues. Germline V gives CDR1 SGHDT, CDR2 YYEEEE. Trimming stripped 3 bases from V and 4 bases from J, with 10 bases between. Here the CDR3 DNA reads TGTGCCAGCAGCTGGGGTAGGGGAGAGACCCAGTACTTC. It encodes CASSWGRGETQYF.

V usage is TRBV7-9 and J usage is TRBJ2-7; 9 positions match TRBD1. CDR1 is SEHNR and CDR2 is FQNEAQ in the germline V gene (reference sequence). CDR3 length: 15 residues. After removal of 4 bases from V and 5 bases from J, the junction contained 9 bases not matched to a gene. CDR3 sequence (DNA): TGTGCCAGCAGCTCTACCCGACGACAGGGGGACGAGCAGTACTTC. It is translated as CASSSTRRQGDEQYF.

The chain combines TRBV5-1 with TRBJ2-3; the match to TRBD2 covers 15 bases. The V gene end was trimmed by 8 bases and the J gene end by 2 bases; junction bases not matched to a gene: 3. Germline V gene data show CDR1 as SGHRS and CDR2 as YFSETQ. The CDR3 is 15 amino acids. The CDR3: CASGLAGGITDTQYF. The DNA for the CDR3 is TGCGCCAGTGGACTAGCGGGAGGGATCACAGATACGCAGTATTTT.

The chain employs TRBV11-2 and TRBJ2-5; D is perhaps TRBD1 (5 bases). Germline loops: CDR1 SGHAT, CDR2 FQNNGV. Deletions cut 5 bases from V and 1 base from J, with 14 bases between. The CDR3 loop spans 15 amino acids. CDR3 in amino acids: CASSIDRLFQETQYF. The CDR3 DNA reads TGTGCCAGCAGCATCGACAGATTGTTCCAAGAGACCCAGTACTTC.

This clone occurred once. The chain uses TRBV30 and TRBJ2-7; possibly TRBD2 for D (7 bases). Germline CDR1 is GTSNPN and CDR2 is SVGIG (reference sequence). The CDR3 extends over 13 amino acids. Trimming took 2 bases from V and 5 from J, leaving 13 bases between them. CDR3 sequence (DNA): TGTGCCTGGAGTTGGGGGGGCCGGGACGAGCAGTACTTC. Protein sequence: CAWSWGGRDEQYF.

CDR3 nucleotide sequence: TGTGCCAGCAGCCCGACAGGGGACTCGTATGAAAAACTGTTTTTT. It encodes CASSPTGDSYEKLFF. The gene calls are TRBV7-2 and TRBJ1-4; 8 nucleotides agree with TRBD1. V trimming: 5 bases; J trimming: 6 bases; junction bases outside the gene matches: 8. CDR3 size: 15 residues. Germline CDR1 reads SGHTA; CDR2 reads FQGNSA. Based on the CDR3 plus reference TRBV7-2 and TRBJ1-4, the full variable domain is GAGVSQSPSNKVTEKGKDVELRCDPISGHTALYWYRQSLGQGLEFLIYFQGNSAPDKSGLPSDRFSAERTGGSVSTLTIQRTQQEDSAVYLCASSPTGDSYEKLFFGSGTQLSVL.